This TCR beta chain was recovered during a study of regulatory T cells in long-lasting Graves disease. This CDR3 comprises 16 residues. V lost 3 bases, J lost 1 base, and 12 bases lay in between. Germline V gene lookup returns CDR1 ENHRY and CDR2 SYGVKD. The sample's time point: newly diagnosed GD, antithyroid drugs for less than 3 months. The TCR library was made from RNA that had been extracted from PBMCs in TRIzol. TCR beta libraries were built with iRepertoire HTBI primers and Arm-PCR of CDR3 regions. A single record per CDR3 protein comes from TCRdb applying MiXCR to the multiplex PCR reads. The table includes about 460,000 distinct CDR3 sequences, 14% detected once. This same sample was also taken into another study, of T cells in Graves' hyperthyroidism and ophthalmopathy.

Source: peripheral blood mononuclear cells (PBMCs), taken at new diagnosis, from a patient treated with antithyroid drugs. J is TRBJ2-2 and V is TRBV10-3; D not resolved. This receptor was obtained from a woman aged 50 to 65 with Graves disease. The CDR3 loop reads CAISDPLVLNTGELFF. The CDR3 region has the DNA TGTGCCATCAGTGACCCCCTAGTTCTGAACACCGGGGAGCTGTTTTTT.